This T cell receptor (beta chain) is from a study of blood T cell repertoires in COVID-19 (dated by TCRdb to 2019 to 2021). General notes on the study: Samples from collaborators originated in the United States, Italy and Spain and spanned both the acute and convalescent phases of COVID-19. Samples came from the ongoing ImmuneRACE study (first 160 participants) plus 1,254 subjects from 6 global collaborators. The prospective study material was composed of cDNA or gDNA derived from T cells, B-cell-depleted T cells, or PBMCs. The repertoires were made available in a free public database intended to serve as a resource for research on the immune response to SARS-CoV-2. A de-identified subject ID, COVID-19 status, age in years and sex were almost always included in the sample metadata. The dataset comprised deeply sampled blood TCRbeta repertoires from subjects exposed to, actively infected with, or recovered from COVID-19. Where available, HLA class I and class II types were taken from metadata supplied by the sample provider and were not determined by assay-based typing. Results and caveats for the whole study, not just this receptor: Clinical and demographic metadata were provided uncurated, with the amount varying by source and participant.

Enrolling through a virtual design, the prospective study's participants ranged in age from roughly 18 to 89 years and lived across roughly 23 United States geographic areas. To assign participants to cohorts, the prospective study relied on clinical history that participants themselves reported in a screening survey and a study questionnaire. ImmuneRACE Cohort 3 recovered participants were defined by two consecutive negative NP/OP PCR tests, healthcare professional clearance, or symptom resolution. Mobile phlebotomists in the prospective study collected whole blood, serum and a nasopharyngeal or oropharyngeal swab from every participant. Additional blood draws and questionnaires over an approximately two-month period could optionally be provided by prospective study participants. Prospective study blood samples were shipped either frozen or at room temperature before DNA extraction. TCRbeta CDR3 regions were amplified from genomic DNA using the immunoSEQ Assay, a bias-controlled multiplex PCR. Processing in the source paper ran as follows. The number of nucleated cells in each sample was estimated by amplification of reference gene primers within the assay. To quantify the absolute abundance of each unique TCRbeta CDR3 rearrangement, sequence reads were collapsed and filtered. For each sample, productive Simpson clonality was calculated by taking the square root of Simpson's diversity index across productive rearrangements. Sourced from immuneACCESS, this table was stored by TCRdb with only in-frame sequences that have V and J called. A share of the clones is absent; for the studies checked, an unresolved V gene accounts for under half, and the remainder has no known explanation. V, J and clone size reflect that table, while D and trimming were determined from the DNA. The sample profile shows 150,000 to 200,000 clones; roughly 90% of them were found once. The ten largest clones add up to 6.5% to 8% of the sample.

Reading from cysteine to phenylalanine, the CDR3 counts 14 amino acids. Only the CDR3 DNA is retained, 42 bases long and in frame from the first base. Relative to germline, V is 4 bases shorter and J is 6 bases shorter, with 10 bases between their ends. The germline V gene (reference sequence) sets CDR1 to MNHEY and CDR2 to SMNVEV. Concerning this clone: Which antigen it targets is not known. Per-base qualities were not stored, and no clone one base away is much larger.

The rearrangement combines TRBV27 with TRBJ1-6, with the D segment identity uncertain. The origin of this receptor is a woman between 45 and 60 years old who had recovered from COVID-19. Sequenced material: PBMCs or T cells enriched from blood (not recorded which). The nucleotides are TGTGCCAGCAGTTGGGAGTCCCTTAATTCACCCCTCCACTTT. Translated, it reads CASSWESLNSPLHF.